The clone carrying this T cell receptor beta chain was recorded a few times. No antigen is known for it. Researchers ran the PCR with 60 Vbeta and 13 Jbeta primers. Repertoires were generated with immunoSEQ multiplex PCR, while TCRdb's copy carries only in-frame clones and drops some. Of about 110,000 clones listed, roughly 76% were seen once; the top ten hold roughly 6%. This record comes from a study of cytomegalovirus exposure and HLA in healthy donors. V lost 5 bases and J lost 6; bases outside the gene matches: 6. The CDR3 consists of 14 residues. Per germline, CDR1 MNHNS and CDR2 SASEGT. Points from the study as a whole: Only CMV serostatus was available as immune exposure information.

The source of this sequence is a woman aged 50 to 60 in good health and CMV-seropositive. This chain joins TRBV6-1 and TRBJ2-3, with 9 bases aligning to TRBD2. The specimen sequenced was PBMCs. The chain's CDR3 is CASSIAGAGDTQYF. CDR3 coding DNA: TGTGCCAGCAGTATAGCGGGGGCGGGGGATACGCAGTATTTT.